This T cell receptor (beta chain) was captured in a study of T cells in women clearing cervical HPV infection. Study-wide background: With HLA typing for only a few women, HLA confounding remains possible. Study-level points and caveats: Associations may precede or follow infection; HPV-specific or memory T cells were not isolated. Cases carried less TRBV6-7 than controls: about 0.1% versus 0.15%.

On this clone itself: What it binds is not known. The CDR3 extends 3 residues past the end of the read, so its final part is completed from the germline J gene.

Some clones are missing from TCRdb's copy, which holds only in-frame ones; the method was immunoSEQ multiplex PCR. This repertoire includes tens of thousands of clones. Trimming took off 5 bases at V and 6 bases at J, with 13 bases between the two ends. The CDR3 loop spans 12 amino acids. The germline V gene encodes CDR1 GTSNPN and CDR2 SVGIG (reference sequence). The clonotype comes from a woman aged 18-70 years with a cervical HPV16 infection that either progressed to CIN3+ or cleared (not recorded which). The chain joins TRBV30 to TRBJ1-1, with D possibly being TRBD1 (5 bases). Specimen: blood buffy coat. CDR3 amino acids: CAWEEGLAEAFF. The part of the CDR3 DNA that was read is TGTGCCTGGGAGGAGGGGCTCGCTGAA.